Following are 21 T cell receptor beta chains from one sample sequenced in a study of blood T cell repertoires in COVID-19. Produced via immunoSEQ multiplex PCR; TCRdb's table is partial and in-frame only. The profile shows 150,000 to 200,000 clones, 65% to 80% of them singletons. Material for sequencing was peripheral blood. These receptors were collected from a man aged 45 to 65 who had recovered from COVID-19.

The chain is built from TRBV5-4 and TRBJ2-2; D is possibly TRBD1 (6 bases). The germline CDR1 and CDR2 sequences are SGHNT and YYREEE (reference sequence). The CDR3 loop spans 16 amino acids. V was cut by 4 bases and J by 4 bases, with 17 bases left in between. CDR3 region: CASSNAGQSGTGELFF. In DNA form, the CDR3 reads TGTGCCAGCAGCAATGCTGGACAGTCCGGCACCGGGGAGCTGTTTTTT.

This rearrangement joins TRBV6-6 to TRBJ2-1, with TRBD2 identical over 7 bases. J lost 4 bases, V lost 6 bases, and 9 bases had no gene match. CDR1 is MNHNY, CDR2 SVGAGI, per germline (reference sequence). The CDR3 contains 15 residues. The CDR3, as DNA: TGTGCCAGCAGACTGGAGCGGGGCCCATACAATGAGCAGTTCTTC. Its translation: CASRLERGPYNEQFF.

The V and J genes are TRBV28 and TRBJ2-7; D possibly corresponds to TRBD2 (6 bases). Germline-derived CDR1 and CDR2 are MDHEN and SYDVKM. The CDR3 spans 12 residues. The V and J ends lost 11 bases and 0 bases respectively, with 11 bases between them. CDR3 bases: TGTGCCGTGGAGGGTAGCTCCTACGAGCAGTACTTC. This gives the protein CAVEGSSYEQYF.

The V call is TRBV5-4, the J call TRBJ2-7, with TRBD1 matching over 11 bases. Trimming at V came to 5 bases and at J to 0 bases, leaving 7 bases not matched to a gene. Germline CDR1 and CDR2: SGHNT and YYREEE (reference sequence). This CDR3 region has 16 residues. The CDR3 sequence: CASRLSGTGGSYEQYF. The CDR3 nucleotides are TGTGCCAGCAGGTTATCCGGGACAGGGGGCTCCTACGAGCAGTACTTC.

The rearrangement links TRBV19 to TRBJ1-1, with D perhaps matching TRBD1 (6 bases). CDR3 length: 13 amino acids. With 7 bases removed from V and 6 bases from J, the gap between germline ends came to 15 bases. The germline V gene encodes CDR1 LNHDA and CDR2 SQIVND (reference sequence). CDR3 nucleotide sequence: TGTGCCAGTACCCAAAACAGGGTTTCTGAAGCTTTCTTT. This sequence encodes CASTQNRVSEAFF.

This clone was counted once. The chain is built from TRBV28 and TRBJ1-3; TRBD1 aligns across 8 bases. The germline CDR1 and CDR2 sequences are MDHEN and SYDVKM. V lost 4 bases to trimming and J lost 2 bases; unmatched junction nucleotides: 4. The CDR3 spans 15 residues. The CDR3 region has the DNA TGTGCCAGCAGTTCGATGACAGGGGCTGGAAACACCATATATTTT. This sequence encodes CASSSMTGAGNTIYF.

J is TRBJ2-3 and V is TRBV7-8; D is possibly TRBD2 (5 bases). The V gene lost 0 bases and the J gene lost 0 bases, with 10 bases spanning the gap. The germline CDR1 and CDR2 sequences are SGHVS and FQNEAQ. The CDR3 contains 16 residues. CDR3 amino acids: CASSLAPAASTDTQYF. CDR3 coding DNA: TGTGCCAGCAGCTTAGCGCCAGCGGCTAGCACAGATACGCAGTATTTT.

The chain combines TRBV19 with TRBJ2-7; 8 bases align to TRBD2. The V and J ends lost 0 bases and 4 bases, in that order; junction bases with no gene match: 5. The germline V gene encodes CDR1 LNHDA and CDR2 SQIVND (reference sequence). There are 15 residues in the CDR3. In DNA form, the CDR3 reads TGTGCCAGTAGTATAGAACTAGCGGAGAATTACGAGCAGTACTTC. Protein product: CASSIELAENYEQYF.

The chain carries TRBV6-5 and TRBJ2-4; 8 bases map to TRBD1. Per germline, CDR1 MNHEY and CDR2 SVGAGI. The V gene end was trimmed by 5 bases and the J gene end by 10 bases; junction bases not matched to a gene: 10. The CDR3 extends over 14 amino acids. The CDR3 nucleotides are TGTGCCAGCAGTCTCTCGGGACAGGTTGAAATTCAGTACTTC. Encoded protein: CASSLSGQVEIQYF.

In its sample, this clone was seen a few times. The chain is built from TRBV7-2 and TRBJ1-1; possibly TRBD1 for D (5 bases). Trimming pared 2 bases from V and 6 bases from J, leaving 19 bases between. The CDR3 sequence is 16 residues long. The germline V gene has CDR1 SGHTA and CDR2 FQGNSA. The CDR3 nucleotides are TGTGCCAGCAGCTTACTGACAGTCACCTTAGGAGCTGAAGCTTTCTTT. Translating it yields CASSLLTVTLGAEAFF.

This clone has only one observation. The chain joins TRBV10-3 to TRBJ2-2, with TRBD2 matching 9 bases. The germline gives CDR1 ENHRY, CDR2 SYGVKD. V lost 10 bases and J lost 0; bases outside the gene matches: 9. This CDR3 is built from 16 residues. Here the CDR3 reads CATLPTSGSNTGELFF. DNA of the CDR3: TGTGCCACCCTGCCGACTAGCGGCTCGAACACCGGGGAGCTGTTTTTT.

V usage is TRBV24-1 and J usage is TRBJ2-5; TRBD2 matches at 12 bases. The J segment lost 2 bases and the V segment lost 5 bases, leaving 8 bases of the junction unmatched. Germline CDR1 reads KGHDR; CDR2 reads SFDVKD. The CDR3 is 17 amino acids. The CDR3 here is CATSVTSGRYEQETQYF. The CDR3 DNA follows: TGTGCCACCAGTGTAACTAGCGGGAGGTACGAACAAGAGACCCAGTACTTC.

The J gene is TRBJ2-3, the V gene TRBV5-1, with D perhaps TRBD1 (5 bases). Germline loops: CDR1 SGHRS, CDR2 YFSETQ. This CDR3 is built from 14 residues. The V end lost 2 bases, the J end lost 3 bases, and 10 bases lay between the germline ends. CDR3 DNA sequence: TGCGCCAGCAGCTTAAACGCAGGGACAGATACGCAGTATTTT. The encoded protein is CASSLNAGTDTQYF.

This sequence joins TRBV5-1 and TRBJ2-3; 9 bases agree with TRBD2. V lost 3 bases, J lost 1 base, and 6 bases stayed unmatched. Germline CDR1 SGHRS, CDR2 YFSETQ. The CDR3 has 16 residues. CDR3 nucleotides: TGCGCCAGCAGCTGGAGGGCTAGCGGGGGCACAGATACGCAGTATTTT. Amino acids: CASSWRASGGTDTQYF.

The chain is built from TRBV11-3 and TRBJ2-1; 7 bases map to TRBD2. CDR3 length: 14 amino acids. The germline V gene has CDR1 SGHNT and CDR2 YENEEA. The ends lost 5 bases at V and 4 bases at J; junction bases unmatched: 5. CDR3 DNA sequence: TGTGCCAGCAGCCCGGGGGGTCTTTACAATGAGCAGTTCTTC. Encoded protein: CASSPGGLYNEQFF.

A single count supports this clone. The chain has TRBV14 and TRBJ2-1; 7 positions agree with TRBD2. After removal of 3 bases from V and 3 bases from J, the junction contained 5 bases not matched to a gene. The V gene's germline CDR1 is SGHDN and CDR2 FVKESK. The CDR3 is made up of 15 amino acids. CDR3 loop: CASSQLLANYNEQFF. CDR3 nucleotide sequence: TGTGCCAGCAGCCAGTTACTAGCGAACTACAATGAGCAGTTCTTC.

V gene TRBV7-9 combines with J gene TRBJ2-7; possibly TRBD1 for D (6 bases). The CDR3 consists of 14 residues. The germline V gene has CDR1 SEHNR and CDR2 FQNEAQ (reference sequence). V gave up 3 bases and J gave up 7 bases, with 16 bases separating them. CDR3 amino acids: CASSFGGALEEQYF. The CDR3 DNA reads TGTGCCAGCAGCTTTGGGGGCGCCCTGGAAGAGCAGTACTTC.

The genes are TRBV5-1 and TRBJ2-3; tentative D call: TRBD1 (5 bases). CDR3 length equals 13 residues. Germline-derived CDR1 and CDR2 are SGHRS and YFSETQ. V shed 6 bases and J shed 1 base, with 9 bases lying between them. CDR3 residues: CASTVRGTDTQYF. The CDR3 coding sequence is TGCGCCAGCACAGTCAGGGGCACAGATACGCAGTATTTT.

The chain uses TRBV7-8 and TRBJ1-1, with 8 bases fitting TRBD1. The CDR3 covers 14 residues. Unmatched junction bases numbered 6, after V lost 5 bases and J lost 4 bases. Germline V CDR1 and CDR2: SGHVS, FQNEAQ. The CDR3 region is CASSPSTGVTEAFF. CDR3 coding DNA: TGTGCCAGCAGCCCGTCGACAGGGGTCACTGAAGCTTTCTTT.

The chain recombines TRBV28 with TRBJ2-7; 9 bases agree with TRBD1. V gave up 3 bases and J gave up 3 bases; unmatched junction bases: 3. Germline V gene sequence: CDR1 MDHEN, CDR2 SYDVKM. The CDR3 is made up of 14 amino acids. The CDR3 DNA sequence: TGTGCCAGCAGTTTGGGGACAGGGAACTACGAGCAGTACTTC. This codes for CASSLGTGNYEQYF.

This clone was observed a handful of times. Here the CDR3 reads CASSLSRGLDIQYF. In DNA, the CDR3 is TGTGCCAGCAGTTTAAGCAGGGGCTTGGACATTCAGTACTTC. V and J are TRBV28 and TRBJ2-4, with D possibly TRBD1 on 6 matching bases. The germline CDR1 and CDR2 sequences are MDHEN and SYDVKM. Trimming removed 2 bases from V and 8 bases from J, with 13 bases in between. The CDR3 is made up of 14 amino acids.